The entry below gives a single TCR beta chain sequence along with its context. This CDR3 is 15 amino acids long. The trim removed 4 bases at V and 6 bases at J, leaving 11 bases unmatched. Germline values: CDR1 SGHRS, CDR2 YFSETQ. This entry is derived from a study of shared clonotypes between healthy human individuals. CD45RO-negative, CCR7-selected cells formed the naive CD8 fraction, which excluded terminally differentiated effector memory CD45RA+ cells. Here immunoSEQ multiplex PCR was the method, and the copy in TCRdb shows in-frame clones only, minus some. The data hold 630,000 or so clones, with 95% to 98% observed a single time.

The sequencing input was naive CD8+ T cells sorted from blood. The chain has TRBV5-1 and TRBJ1-2; TRBD1 aligns across 8 bases. The origin of this receptor is a man aged 25 to 40 in good health. The CDR3 loop is CASSTGQGLPNGYTF. CDR3 in DNA: TGCGCCAGCAGCACTGGACAGGGTCTTCCTAATGGCTACACCTTC.